Given below is one TCR beta chain in context. Its cognate antigen is unknown. The length of the CDR3 is 14 residues. V was trimmed by 7 bases and J by 7 bases, leaving 20 bases between them. Germline-derived CDR1 and CDR2 are MDHEN and SYDVKM. Single viable CD3+CD4+CD8-CD45RO+ cells were sorted as the memory CD4+ T cells. The sample is drawn from a study of memory CD4+ T cells and cytomegalovirus serostatus. Notes on the study in general: A US-trained random forest predicted CMV serostatus with median AUC around 0.9. Of approximately 150 reported CMV TCRbeta sequences, some 67 were found in memory CD4+ repertoires. Suggested: most of the CMV-linked TCR signature lies in CD4+ memory cells.

Profiling relied on immunoSEQ multiplex PCR, and the TCRdb table lists in-frame clones only, not all of them. The table records some 25,000 clones, roughly 75% of them present only once. The sequenced sample consisted of memory CD4+ T cells from blood. This clonotype was obtained from an adult in good health and CMV-seronegative. The gene calls are TRBV28 and TRBJ2-7; D may be TRBD1 or TRBD2 (5 bases each). In DNA, the CDR3 is TGTGCCAGCATCTCCGGGGACCGGGTGGAAGAGCAGTACTTC. This codes for CASISGDRVEEQYF.